This T cell receptor beta chain was captured by sequencing in a study of T cell responses to AZD1222 COVID-19 vaccine. Overall study context: Second doses that came at about 4 or about 12 weeks were put together. Study-level points and caveats: Baseline seropositivity occurred in only a handful of AZD1222 recipients.

Per germline, CDR1 SNHLY and CDR2 FYNNEI. This CDR3 is built from 14 residues. Trimming cost V 7 bases and J 2 bases; bases outside gene matches: 4. Concerning this clone itself: Antigen unknown.

Using immunoSEQ multiplex PCR, the repertoire was profiled, and TCRdb retains in-frame clones only, with some absent. The data contain about 180,000 clones, about 89% of them singletons. The chain employs TRBV2 and TRBJ1-2, with 10 bases matching TRBD1. The starting material was peripheral blood, obtained on day 0 of AZD1222 vaccination. The source of this sequence is an adult in good health. The CDR3 sequence: CASKRDRGNYGYTF. The CDR3 bases are TGTGCCAGCAAGAGGGACAGGGGCAACTATGGCTACACCTTC.